This T cell receptor (beta chain) was sequenced for a study of OX40 agonist ivuxolimab in advanced cancers. Whole-study context: Participants averaged roughly 57 years of age (range roughly 23 to 90) and were 75% to 90% male. Findings and limits, study-wide: Compared with CD4+, CD8+ T cells on average had more expanded clones.

The table came from immunoSEQ multiplex PCR; TCRdb's copy has only in-frame clones and leaves some out. The profile covers around 100,000 clones, with 75% to 90% appearing a single time and less than 0.2% taken by the ten largest. CDR3 length equals 13 residues. V trimming: 2 bases; J trimming: 8 bases; junction bases outside the gene matches: 5. The germline V gene has CDR1 MNHEY and CDR2 SVGAGI. This clone was found once. The antigen remains unidentified. This TCR came from an adult with an advanced solid tumor such as melanoma, head and neck, liver or kidney cancer. The rearrangement links TRBV6-5 to TRBJ1-2; 7 nucleotides line up with TRBD1. The material was CD4+ or CD8+ T cells sorted from blood, obtained in a trial of the OX40 agonist ivuxolimab. CDR3 region: CASSYPDRRGYTF. Written as DNA, the CDR3 is TGTGCCAGCAGTTACCCGGACAGGCGAGGCTACACCTTC.